Presented here are 14 T cell receptor beta chains from one specimen sequenced in a study of blood T cell repertoires in COVID-19 (TCRdb year 2020). The library was generated by the immunoSEQ multiplex PCR assay. Imported from immuneACCESS, the table was reduced by TCRdb to in-frame sequences with V and J called. These copies leave out some clones; in studies compared against another copy, an unresolved V gene accounts for under half, and the cause of the remainder is not known. This sample comprises about 330,000 clones, nearly 90% of them detected only once. Together, the top ten hold about 6% of the sample. The specimen was PBMCs or T cells enriched from blood (not recorded which). The receptors here all came from a woman aged 25 to 39 who had recovered from COVID-19.

This clone was seen a single time. This rearrangement joins TRBV30 to TRBJ1-2, with D perhaps TRBD1 (6 bases). Germline CDR1 is GTSNPN and CDR2 is SVGIG (reference sequence). The CDR3 consists of 13 residues. The V end was cut by 2 bases, the J end by 8 bases, with 15 bases between. The CDR3 loop reads CAWSPSTGFGYTF. Written as DNA, the CDR3 is TGTGCCTGGAGTCCATCCACAGGGTTCGGCTACACCTTC.

The chain employs TRBV7-9 and TRBJ1-2, with TRBD1 identical over 8 bases. Germline V gene sequence: CDR1 SEHNR, CDR2 FQNEAQ (reference sequence). V trimming: 1 base; J trimming: 4 bases; junction bases outside the gene matches: 2. The CDR3 length is 14 residues. Written as DNA, the CDR3 is TGTGCCAGCAGCTTAGTGACAGGGGCCTATGGCTACACCTTC. Translated, it gives CASSLVTGAYGYTF.

The chain carries TRBV7-9 and TRBJ1-5, with TRBD1 as a possible D gene (5 bases). Trimming took off 0 bases at V and 5 bases at J, with 8 bases between the two ends. The CDR3 runs 14 residues. The germline CDR1 and CDR2 sequences are SEHNR and FQNEAQ (reference sequence). The CDR3 spells CASSLATVDQPQHF. The CDR3 nucleotides are TGTGCCAGCAGCTTAGCGACAGTGGATCAGCCCCAGCATTTT.

The gene calls are TRBV6-5 and TRBJ2-7, with D possibly matching TRBD1 (6 bases). The CDR3 is 14 amino acids. The germline V and J ends were trimmed by 7 bases and 3 bases, with 16 bases remaining between them. CDR1 and CDR2 from the germline V gene are MNHEY and SVGAGI. This chain's CDR3 is CASNTGVRGYEQYF. The CDR3 coding sequence is TGTGCCAGCAATACCGGAGTCAGGGGCTACGAGCAGTACTTC.

The CDR3 here is CASTSGTGTYEQYF. The CDR3 DNA sequence: TGTGCCAGCACCTCCGGGACAGGAACCTACGAGCAGTACTTC. The chain couples TRBV5-6 to TRBJ2-7; 8 nucleotides agree with TRBD1. This CDR3 spans 14 amino acids. Germline assignment: CDR1 SGHDT and CDR2 YYEEEE. With V trimmed by 6 bases and J by 2 bases, 7 bases remained unmatched.

The chain employs TRBV12-3 or TRBV12-4 and TRBJ1-2; 7 bases are a match to TRBD1. V lost 3 bases to trimming and J lost 12 bases; unmatched junction nucleotides: 4. The CDR3 is 11 residues long. CDR3 region: CASSLGTADTF. The CDR3 DNA reads TGTGCCAGCAGTTTGGGGACAGCGGACACCTTC.

The chain recombines TRBV6-1 with TRBJ1-2; perhaps TRBD1 as D (6 bases). This CDR3 contains 16 residues. Trimming took 0 bases from V and 3 from J, leaving 14 bases between them. Germline V gene sequence: CDR1 MNHNS, CDR2 SASEGT. CDR3 residues: CASSEALGAGDYGYTF. For the CDR3, the DNA is TGTGCCAGCAGTGAAGCGCTCGGGGCAGGGGACTATGGCTACACCTTC.

This clone occurred a few times. The chain is built from TRBV5-1 and TRBJ1-2; a possible D gene is TRBD1 (6 bases). Germline CDR1 reads SGHRS; CDR2 reads YFSETQ. V was pared by 2 bases and J by 4 bases, with 18 bases between. CDR3 size: 16 residues. CDR3 bases: TGCGCCAGCAGCTTAGATTGGGACACCAGGGCCTATGGCTACACCTTC. The encoded protein is CASSLDWDTRAYGYTF.

The chain joins TRBV4-2 to TRBJ1-1; possible D gene TRBD1, 5 bases. The germline CDR1 and CDR2 sequences are LGHNA and YNFKEQ. V was cut by 0 bases and J by 1 base, with 12 bases left in between. CDR3 size: 16 residues. The CDR3 reads CASSQEGGGRNTEAFF. For the CDR3, the DNA is TGTGCCAGCAGCCAAGAGGGGGGTGGTAGGAACACTGAAGCTTTCTTT.

The chain combines TRBV25-1 with TRBJ1-1; a weak D match, TRBD1 (5 bases). Trimming took 2 bases from V and 5 from J, leaving 9 bases between them. This CDR3 has 13 amino acids. The germline CDR1 and CDR2 sequences are MGHDK and SYGVNS. The CDR3 DNA reads as TGTGCCAGCAGTGAAGGGGCATGGACTGAAGCTTTCTTT. Translation: CASSEGAWTEAFF.

The J gene is TRBJ1-5, the V gene TRBV5-8, with D unclear. Per the germline V gene, CDR1 is SGHTS and CDR2 is YDEGEE. The germline V and J ends were trimmed by 2 bases and 5 bases, with 11 bases remaining between them. The CDR3 is made up of 14 amino acids. CDR3 coding DNA: TGTGCCAGCAGCTTTCGGGGTTGGGATCAGCCCCAGCATTTT. Its protein product is CASSFRGWDQPQHF.

The chain recombines TRBV30 with TRBJ1-4; D is ambiguous. V lost 0 bases, J lost 8 bases, and 7 bases lay in between. The CDR3 runs 12 residues. Germline assignment: CDR1 GTSNPN and CDR2 SVGIG (reference sequence). The CDR3 is CAWSVRAEKLFF. The DNA of the CDR3 is TGTGCCTGGAGTGTACGAGCGGAAAAACTGTTTTTT.

The chain couples TRBV30 to TRBJ1-2; D gene uncertain. Trimming took off 3 bases at V and 7 bases at J, with 9 bases between the two ends. CDR3 size: 11 residues. The germline CDR1 and CDR2 sequences are GTSNPN and SVGIG (reference sequence). CDR3 residues: CAWRVYGGYTF. The CDR3 coding sequence is TGTGCCTGGAGGGTGTACGGTGGCTACACCTTC.

This chain links TRBV19 with TRBJ2-1, with TRBD1 identical over 7 bases. V dropped 5 bases and J dropped 4; count of bases not matched to a gene: 26. Germline loops: CDR1 LNHDA, CDR2 SQIVND (reference sequence). The CDR3 has 21 amino acids. CDR3 amino acids: CASSRHAGGPSAQLGYNEQFF. The CDR3, as DNA: TGTGCCAGTAGTCGCCACGCAGGGGGACCGTCAGCACAACTGGGATACAATGAGCAGTTCTTC.